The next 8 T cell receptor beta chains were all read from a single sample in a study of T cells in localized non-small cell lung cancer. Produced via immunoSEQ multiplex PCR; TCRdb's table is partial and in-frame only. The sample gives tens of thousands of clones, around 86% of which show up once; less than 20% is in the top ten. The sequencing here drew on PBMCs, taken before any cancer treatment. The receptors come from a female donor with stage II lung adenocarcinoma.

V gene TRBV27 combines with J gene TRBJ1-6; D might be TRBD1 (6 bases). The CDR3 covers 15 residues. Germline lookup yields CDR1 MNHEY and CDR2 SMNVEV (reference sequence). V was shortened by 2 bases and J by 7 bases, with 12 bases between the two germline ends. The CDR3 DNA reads TGTGCCAGCAGTTTAGGGGGGGCACGGAATTCACCCCTCCACTTT. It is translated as CASSLGGARNSPLHF.

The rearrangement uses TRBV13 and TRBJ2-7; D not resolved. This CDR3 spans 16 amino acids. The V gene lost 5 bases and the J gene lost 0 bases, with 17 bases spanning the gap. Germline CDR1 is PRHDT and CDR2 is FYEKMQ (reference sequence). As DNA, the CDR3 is TGTGCCAGCAGCCGGAGCGTGACCCCCGACTCCTACGAGCAGTACTTC. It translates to CASSRSVTPDSYEQYF.

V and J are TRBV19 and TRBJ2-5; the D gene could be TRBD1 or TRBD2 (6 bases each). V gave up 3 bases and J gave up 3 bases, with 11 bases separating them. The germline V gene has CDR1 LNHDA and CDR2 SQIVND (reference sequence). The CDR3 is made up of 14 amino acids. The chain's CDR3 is CASSMVGGKETQYF. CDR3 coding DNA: TGTGCCAGTAGTATGGTAGGGGGGAAAGAGACCCAGTACTTC.

The CDR3 is CASSPLGANVLTF. CDR3 in DNA: TGTGCCAGCAGCCCCCTGGGGGCCAACGTCCTGACTTTC. The chain uses TRBV9 and TRBJ2-6, with unresolved D. The germline V and J ends were trimmed by 4 bases and 4 bases, with 6 bases remaining between them. The CDR3 extends over 13 amino acids. Germline V gene sequence: CDR1 SGDLS, CDR2 YYNGEE.

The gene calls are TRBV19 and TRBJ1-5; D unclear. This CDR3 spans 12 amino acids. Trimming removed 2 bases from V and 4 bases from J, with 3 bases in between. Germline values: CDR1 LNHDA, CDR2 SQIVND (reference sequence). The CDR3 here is CASSIQNQPQHF. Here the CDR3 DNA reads TGTGCCAGTAGTATACAAAATCAGCCCCAGCATTTT.

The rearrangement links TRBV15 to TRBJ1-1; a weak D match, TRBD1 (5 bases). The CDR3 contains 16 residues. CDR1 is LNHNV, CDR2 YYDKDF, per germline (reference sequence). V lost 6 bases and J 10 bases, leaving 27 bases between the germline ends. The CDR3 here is CATSKAALGAVTSAFF. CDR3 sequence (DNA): TGTGCCACCAGTAAGGCCGCGTTAGGGGCCGTTACATCAGCTTTCTTT.

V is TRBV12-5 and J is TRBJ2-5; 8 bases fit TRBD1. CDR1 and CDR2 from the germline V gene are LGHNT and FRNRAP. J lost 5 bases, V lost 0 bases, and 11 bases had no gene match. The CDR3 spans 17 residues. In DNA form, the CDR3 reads TGTGCTAGTGGTTTGGTACGAGGACAGGGTCATAGGGAGACCCAGTACTTC. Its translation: CASGLVRGQGHRETQYF.

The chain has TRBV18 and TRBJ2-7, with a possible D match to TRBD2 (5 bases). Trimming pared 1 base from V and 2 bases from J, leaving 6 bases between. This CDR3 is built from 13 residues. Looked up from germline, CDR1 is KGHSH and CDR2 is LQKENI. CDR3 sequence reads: CASSPRGAYEQYF. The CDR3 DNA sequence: TGTGCCAGCTCACCACGGGGAGCCTACGAGCAGTACTTC.